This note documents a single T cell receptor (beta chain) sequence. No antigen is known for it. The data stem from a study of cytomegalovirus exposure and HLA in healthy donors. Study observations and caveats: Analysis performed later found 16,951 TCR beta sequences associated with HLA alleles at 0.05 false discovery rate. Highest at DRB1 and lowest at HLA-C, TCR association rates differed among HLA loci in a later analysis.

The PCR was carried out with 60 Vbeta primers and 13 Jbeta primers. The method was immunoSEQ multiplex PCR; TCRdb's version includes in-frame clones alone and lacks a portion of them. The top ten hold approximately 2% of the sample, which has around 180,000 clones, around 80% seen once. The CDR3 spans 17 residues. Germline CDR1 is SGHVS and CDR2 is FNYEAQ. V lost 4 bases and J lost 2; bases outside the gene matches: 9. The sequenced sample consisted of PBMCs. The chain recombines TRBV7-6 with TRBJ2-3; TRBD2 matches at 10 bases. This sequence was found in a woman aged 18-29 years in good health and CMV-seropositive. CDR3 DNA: TGTGCCAGCAGCTCCAGGGGAGGACTAGCGGTCACAGATACGCAGTATTTT. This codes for CASSSRGGLAVTDTQYF.